The 29 T cell receptor beta chains presented below share a single source sample, sequenced in a study of T-cell reconstitution after alpha-beta-depleted transplantation in children (dated by TCRdb to about 2016). Library preparation was by PCR. Sequencing was performed on an Illumina HiSeq 2500. Molecular barcoding was employed in the preparation of TCR libraries, with unique molecular identifiers being used to normalize TCRbeta repertoire quantification. TCRdb reprocessing: public reads trimmed at Q25 with fastp, clones called with MiXCR, in-frame beta chains kept. Under each unique CDR3 protein, matching rows form one entry showing the most common genes and DNA. This sample is represented by roughly 670,000 distinct CDR3 sequences; roughly 14% of them were singletons. The ten largest clones take up 0.75% to 0.85% of the sample. Interpreted using the paper, the treatment or condition label stands for: allogeneic hematopoietic cell transplantation with graft depleted of TCRalphabeta T cells and CD19 B cells.

The sequenced sample was PBMCs, obtained before TCRalphabeta/CD19-depleted stem cell transplant. The receptors were sampled from a girl aged 2 to 9 with congenital amegakaryocytic thrombocytopenia, due to receive a stem cell transplant.

The chain joins TRBV15 to TRBJ2-1, with D unclear. V was trimmed by 1 base and J by 6 bases, leaving 4 bases between them. The germline CDR1 and CDR2 sequences are LNHNV and YYDKDF (reference sequence). The CDR3 is 12 residues long. This chain's CDR3 is CATSRAINEQFF. The CDR3 coding sequence is TGTGCCACCAGCAGAGCAATCAATGAGCAGTTCTTC.

Many counts were recorded for this clonotype. The chain is built from TRBV12-3 or TRBV12-4 and TRBJ2-1, with 9 bases matching TRBD1. Trimming removed 3 bases from V and 3 bases from J; junction bases left unmatched: 9. The CDR3 covers 17 residues. In DNA, the CDR3 is TGTGCCAGCAGTTTCGGTCCCGGGACAGGGTTCTACAATGAGCAGTTCTTC. This gives the protein CASSFGPGTGFYNEQFF.

The gene calls are TRBV3-1 and TRBJ2-1; the match to TRBD2 covers 12 bases. CDR3 length: 14 residues. The V segment lost 4 bases and the J segment 6 bases; nucleotides outside the gene matches: 1. Per germline, CDR1 LGHDT and CDR2 YNNKEL (reference sequence). The CDR3 bases are TGTGCCAGCAGCCCTAGCGGGAGGGGCAATGAGCAGTTCTTC. It yields the protein CASSPSGRGNEQFF.

This clonotype was found many times. The chain carries TRBV12-3 or TRBV12-4 and TRBJ1-1; D is unclear. V was cut by 10 bases and J by 1 base, with 10 bases left in between. The CDR3 contains 12 residues. The CDR3 loop is CATSSGNTEAFF. The CDR3 region has the DNA TGTGCCACCTCGTCGGGGAACACTGAAGCTTTCTTT.

Many counts were recorded for this clonotype. The chain is built from TRBV27 and TRBJ2-5, with D possibly being TRBD2 (7 bases). V lost 4 bases, J lost 1 base, and 10 bases lay in between. CDR3 size: 14 residues. Germline CDR1 is MNHEY and CDR2 is SMNVEV (reference sequence). The CDR3 protein is CASSSGGLQETQYF. DNA of the CDR3: TGTGCCAGCAGTTCGGGGGGCCTCCAAGAGACCCAGTACTTC.

This clonotype occurred many times. The germline gene is not matched at one end of the junction; a read error may be the cause. The gene calls are TRBV5-1 and TRBJ1-5, with D possibly TRBD1 on 5 matching bases. The CDR3 covers 15 residues. The germline V gene encodes CDR1 SGHRS and CDR2 YFSETQ. This chain's CDR3 is CASSLDGHSNQPQHF. The DNA of the CDR3 is TGTGCCAGCAGCTTAGATGGACATAGCAATCAGCCCCAGCATTTT.

Ten or more counts support this clonotype. The chain links TRBV20-1 to TRBJ2-5; tentatively, D is TRBD2 (6 bases). Germline CDR1 reads DFQATT; CDR2 reads SNEGSKA (reference sequence). V dropped 4 bases and J dropped 4 bases, with 13 bases sitting between them. CDR3 length equals 13 residues. The CDR3 DNA reads TGCAGTGCTACCAGTAGCGGTGGAGAGACCCAGTACTTC. Residues: CSATSSGGETQYF.

The chain couples TRBV20-1 to TRBJ2-7; D may be TRBD2 (6 bases). The V and J ends lost 7 bases and 2 bases respectively, with 15 bases between them. Germline V gives CDR1 DFQATT, CDR2 SNEGSKA (reference sequence). CDR3 size: 13 residues. The CDR3 sequence is CSVGIAVPYEQYF. The CDR3 coding sequence is TGCAGTGTAGGAATAGCGGTCCCCTACGAGCAGTACTTC.

This clonotype was seen a few times. This chain uses TRBV20-1 with TRBJ2-6; 7 positions agree with TRBD1. CDR1 is DFQATT and CDR2 is SNEGSKA in the germline V gene (reference sequence). J lost 2 bases, V lost 0 bases, and 7 bases had no gene match. The CDR3 extends over 17 amino acids. The CDR3 reads CSARDIGTEAGANVLTF. The CDR3 DNA reads as TGCAGTGCTAGAGATATAGGGACAGAGGCTGGGGCCAACGTCCTGACTTTC.

The chain combines TRBV29-1 with TRBJ2-7; 7 bases are a match to TRBD2. The V segment lost 3 bases and the J segment 4 bases; nucleotides outside the gene matches: 6. Germline CDR1 reads SQVTM; CDR2 reads ANQGSEA. The CDR3 is made up of 13 amino acids. CDR3: CSVDAGEGYEQYF. CDR3 in DNA: TGCAGCGTTGACGCGGGAGAGGGGTACGAGCAGTACTTC.

This clonotype was picked up a small number of times. The genes are TRBV12-3 or TRBV12-4 and TRBJ2-7; no clear D. Trimming took 3 bases from V and 4 from J, leaving 10 bases between them. There are 13 residues in the CDR3. CDR3 region: CASSFQNRYEQYF. The CDR3 DNA sequence: TGTGCCAGCAGTTTTCAGAACCGATACGAGCAGTACTTC.

The chain uses TRBV14 and TRBJ2-3; D is tentatively TRBD1 or TRBD2 (5 bases each). Trimming pared 1 base from V and 2 bases from J, leaving 13 bases between. The CDR3 runs to 16 residues. The germline V gene encodes CDR1 SGHDN and CDR2 FVKESK. In DNA form, the CDR3 reads TGTGCCAGCAGCCAAGGGGTTGGGACCTACACAGATACGCAGTATTTT. Its translation is CASSQGVGTYTDTQYF.

This clonotype was seen a few times. CDR3 protein: CASSLELAGRYEQYF. In DNA form, the CDR3 reads TGCGCCAGCAGCTTGGAACTAGCGGGGCGGTACGAGCAGTACTTC. The chain joins TRBV5-1 to TRBJ2-7; 10 nucleotides match TRBD2. Germline CDR1 is SGHRS and CDR2 is YFSETQ. The CDR3 has 15 amino acids. V trimming: 0 bases; J trimming: 4 bases; junction bases outside the gene matches: 4.

This clonotype was counted ten times or more. This chain uses TRBV5-6 with TRBJ1-2; perhaps TRBD1 as D (6 bases). The length of the CDR3 is 14 residues. Per the germline V gene, CDR1 is SGHDT and CDR2 is YYEEEE. V gave up 0 bases and J gave up 2 bases, with 8 bases separating them. This CDR3 reads CASSLGQANYGYTF. As DNA, the CDR3 is TGTGCCAGCAGCTTGGGACAGGCGAACTATGGCTACACCTTC. The complete variable domain, with remaining parts taken from reference TRBV5-6 and TRBJ1-2, reads DAGVTQSPTHLIKTRGQQVTLRCSPKSGHDTVSWYQQALGQGPQFIFQYYEEEERQRGNFPDRFSGHQFPNYSSELNVNALLLGDSALYLCASSLGQANYGYTFGSGTRLTVV.

The CDR3 reads CASSLELAGSPETQYF. The DNA for the CDR3 is TGTGCCAGCAGCTTGGAATTAGCCGGGAGCCCTGAGACCCAGTACTTC. This rearrangement joins TRBV5-6 to TRBJ2-5; tentative D call: TRBD2 (6 bases). V was shortened by 0 bases and J by 5 bases, with 17 bases between the two germline ends. Germline CDR1 and CDR2: SGHDT and YYEEEE. The CDR3 consists of 16 residues.

This clonotype was detected only a few times. The chain combines TRBV7-9 with TRBJ2-1; D gene unclear. Deletions cut 7 bases from V and 4 bases from J, with 17 bases between. Germline V gene data show CDR1 as SEHNR and CDR2 as FQNEAQ (reference sequence). The CDR3 is 15 residues long. The CDR3: CASNWATAIYNEQFF. The CDR3 bases are TGTGCCAGCAATTGGGCGACGGCGATTTACAATGAGCAGTTCTTC.

This clonotype has ten or more counts. V gene TRBV9 combines with J gene TRBJ2-3, with a tentative D call TRBD2 (5 bases). The CDR3 is 15 residues long. The germline V gene has CDR1 SGDLS and CDR2 YYNGEE. Trimming pared 3 bases from V and 1 base from J, leaving 12 bases between. CDR3 DNA: TGTGCCAGCAGCGATCCTCTAGCCGGCACAGATACGCAGTATTTT. This codes for CASSDPLAGTDTQYF.

This clonotype has at least ten counts. The chain recombines TRBV20-1 with TRBJ2-3; maybe TRBD2 (6 bases). V was pared by 6 bases and J by 3 bases, with 13 bases between. The germline V gene encodes CDR1 DFQATT and CDR2 SNEGSKA (reference sequence). The CDR3 has 13 residues. CDR3 amino acids: CSAGDSSTDTQYF. In DNA form, the CDR3 reads TGCAGTGCAGGGGACTCGTCTACAGATACGCAGTATTTT.

This clonotype was picked up many times. The chain recombines TRBV2 with TRBJ2-3; D ambiguous. CDR3 length equals 12 residues. Germline CDR1 reads SNHLY; CDR2 reads FYNNEI. Trimming cost V 3 bases and J 4 bases, with 5 bases left between them. CDR3 amino acids: CASSDPADTQYF. The DNA of the CDR3 is TGTGCCAGCAGTGACCCAGCAGATACGCAGTATTTT.

The genes are TRBV7-9 and TRBJ2-2; perhaps TRBD2 as D (6 bases). Germline V CDR1 and CDR2: SEHNR, FQNEAQ (reference sequence). Between the trimmed V and J ends, which lost 5 bases and 3 bases, there was a span of 7 bases. This CDR3 has 13 residues. In DNA, the CDR3 is TGTGCCAGCAGCGGGGACTACACCGGGGAGCTGTTTTTT. Protein: CASSGDYTGELFF.

Of note for this clonotype: Its ends do not fully match the called genes, so a read error is possible. The chain combines TRBV5-1 with TRBJ2-1; D is possibly TRBD2 (5 bases). CDR1 and CDR2 (germline): SGHRS, YFSETQ. The CDR3 runs to 15 residues. CDR3 protein: CASSLGESSYIEQFF. CDR3 in DNA: TGCGCCAGCAGCTTGGGGGAGAGCTCCTACATTGAGCAGTTCTTC. Together with reference TRBV5-1 and TRBJ2-1, the CDR3 gives the full variable domain: KAGVTQTPRYLIKTRGQQVTLSCSPISGHRSVSWYQQTPGQGLQFLFEYFSETQRNKGNFPGRFSGRQFSNSRSEMNVSTLELGDSALYLCASSLGESSYIEQFFGPGTRLTVL.

The chain couples TRBV6-1 to TRBJ1-3; D uncertain. The CDR3 sequence is 14 residues long. Trimming took off 2 bases at V and 0 bases at J, with 5 bases between the two ends. Germline assignment: CDR1 MNHNS and CDR2 SASEGT. CDR3 bases: TGTGCCAGCAGTGAACGGCTCTCTGGAAACACCATATATTTT. Translated: CASSERLSGNTIYF.

The rearrangement joins TRBV20-1 to TRBJ2-1; the D gene is possibly TRBD1 (5 bases). Trimming took 6 bases from V and 4 from J, leaving 16 bases between them. From germline, CDR1 is DFQATT and CDR2 SNEGSKA (reference sequence). The CDR3 is made up of 14 amino acids. CDR3 sequence (DNA): TGCAGTGCCACATCCTTCCAGGGTTACAATGAGCAGTTCTTC. Its protein is CSATSFQGYNEQFF.

This clonotype was picked up one time. The chain combines TRBV20-1 with TRBJ1-5, with TRBD1 matching over 8 bases. The V and J ends lost 6 bases and 0 bases, in that order; junction bases with no gene match: 10. The CDR3 contains 16 residues. CDR1 DFQATT and CDR2 SNEGSKA come from the germline V gene (reference sequence). CDR3 in amino acids: CSAAGQEPYSNQPQHF. CDR3 nucleotide sequence: TGCAGTGCAGCGGGACAGGAACCTTATAGCAATCAGCCCCAGCATTTT.

This clonotype was seen a few times. This sequence joins TRBV11-2 and TRBJ2-1; TRBD2 aligns across 7 bases. The CDR3 is 16 residues long. Looked up from germline, CDR1 is SGHAT and CDR2 is FQNNGV. V was pared by 2 bases and J by 4 bases, with 8 bases of the junction left unmatched. DNA of the CDR3: TGTGCCAGCAGCTTACGGTCACTAGCGCATTACAATGAGCAGTTCTTC. This sequence encodes CASSLRSLAHYNEQFF. Looking up the rest from reference TRBV11-2 and TRBJ2-1 gives the full variable domain: EAGVAQSPRYKIIEKRQSVAFWCNPISGHATLYWYQQILGQGPKLLIQFQNNGVVDDSQLPKDRFSAERLKGVDSTLKIQPAKLEDSAVYLCASSLRSLAHYNEQFFGPGTRLTVL.

The CDR3 is CSAPTGRAGQPYEQYF. CDR3 nucleotide sequence: TGCAGTGCGCCGACGGGGAGGGCAGGGCAACCCTACGAGCAGTACTTC. The genes are TRBV20-1 and TRBJ2-7, with 7 positions matching TRBD2. The J segment lost 2 bases and the V segment lost 6 bases, leaving 16 bases of the junction unmatched. Germline V gene lookup returns CDR1 DFQATT and CDR2 SNEGSKA (reference sequence). The CDR3 loop spans 16 amino acids.

V and J are TRBV4-1 and TRBJ2-7; the D is unclear. This CDR3 spans 15 amino acids. Trimming pared 4 bases from V and 5 bases from J, leaving 18 bases between. Germline assignment: CDR1 MGHRA and CDR2 YSYEKL. CDR3 protein: CASSRGSGTRDEQYF. Written as DNA, the CDR3 is TGCGCCAGCAGCCGCGGTTCGGGTACAAGGGACGAGCAGTACTTC.

This sequence joins TRBV30 and TRBJ2-5; tentatively, D is TRBD2 (5 bases). Germline CDR1 GTSNPN, CDR2 SVGIG (reference sequence). V was pared by 0 bases and J by 5 bases, with 13 bases between. The CDR3 covers 14 residues. The CDR3 DNA reads TGTGCCTGGAGTGTTCTAGCTCTGGCCGAGACCCAGTACTTC. Its translation: CAWSVLALAETQYF.

This clonotype has at least ten counts. This sequence joins TRBV4-1 and TRBJ2-7; D not certain. CDR1 MGHRA and CDR2 YSYEKL come from the germline V gene. CDR3 size: 14 residues. The V and J ends lost 4 bases and 3 bases respectively, with 13 bases between them. CDR3 protein: CASSLLEGNYEQYF. DNA for the CDR3: TGCGCCAGCAGCCTCCTCGAAGGGAACTACGAGCAGTACTTC.